This T cell receptor (beta chain) is from a study of T cell responses to AZD1222 COVID-19 vaccine. Produced via immunoSEQ multiplex PCR; TCRdb's table is partial and in-frame only. The data contain 95,000 to 150,000 clones, approximately 83% of them seen just once; the ten biggest clones take up more than 7.5%. The CDR3 covers 15 residues. Germline V lookup: CDR1 KGHDR, CDR2 SFDVKD. V lost 7 bases and J lost 2, with 13 bases in between. The chain recombines TRBV24-1 with TRBJ2-2; D is possibly TRBD1 or TRBD2 (6 bases each). Here the sequenced sample was peripheral blood, taken on day 0 of AZD1222 vaccination. This receptor was taken from an adult in good health. The DNA for the CDR3 is TGTGCCACCAGGGGGGGCGCGGGCAACACCGGGGAGCTGTTTTTT. Its protein product is CATRGGAGNTGELFF.